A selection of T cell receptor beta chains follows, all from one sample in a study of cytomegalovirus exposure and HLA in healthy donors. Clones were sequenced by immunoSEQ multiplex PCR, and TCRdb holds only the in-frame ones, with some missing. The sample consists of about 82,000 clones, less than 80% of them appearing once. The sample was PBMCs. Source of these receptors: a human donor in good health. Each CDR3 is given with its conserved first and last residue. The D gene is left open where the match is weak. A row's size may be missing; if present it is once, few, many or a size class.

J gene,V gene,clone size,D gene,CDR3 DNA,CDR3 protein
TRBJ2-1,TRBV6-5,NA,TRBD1,TGTGCCAGCAGCCCTGACAGGGGTCACAATGAGCAGTTCTTC,CASSPDRGHNEQFF
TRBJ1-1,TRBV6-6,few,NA,TGTGCCAGCAGTTACTCGACACCCATGAACACTGAAGCTTTCTTT,CASSYSTPMNTEAFF
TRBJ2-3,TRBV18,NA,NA,TGTGCCAGCTCACCCCCCGAGAAACCCACAGATACGCAGTATTTT,CASSPPEKPTDTQYF
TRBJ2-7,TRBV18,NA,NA,TGTGCCAGCTCACATTCTCAGTCCTACGAGCAGTACTTC,CASSHSQSYEQYF
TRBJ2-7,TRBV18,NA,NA,TGTGCCAGCTCACCACCATTTCCCGGGAGCCACGAGCAGTACTTC,CASSPPFPGSHEQYF
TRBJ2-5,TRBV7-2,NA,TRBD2,TGTGCCAGCAGCAGAGGGACTAGCGTTTTTCAAGAGACCCAGTACTTC,CASSRGTSVFQETQYF
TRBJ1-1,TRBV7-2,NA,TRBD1,TGTGCCAGCAGCTTCGTCGGTCAGGGGGGAACTGAAGCTTTCTTT,CASSFVGQGGTEAFF
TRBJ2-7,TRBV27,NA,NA,TGTGCCAGCAGTTTAGCGGGGGCCATCGCATACGAGCAGTACTTC,CASSLAGAIAYEQYF
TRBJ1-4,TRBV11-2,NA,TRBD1,TGTGCCAGCAGCTTTCTAGGACAGGGCAAAGAAAAACTGTTTTTT,CASSFLGQGKEKLFF
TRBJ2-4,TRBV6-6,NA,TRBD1,TGTGCCAGCAGTCACGGGACAGAAATAGCCAAAAACATTCAGTACTTC,CASSHGTEIAKNIQYF
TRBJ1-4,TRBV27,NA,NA,TGTGCCAGCAGAAGACTGAATGAAAAACTGTTTTTT,CASRRLNEKLFF
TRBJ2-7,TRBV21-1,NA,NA,TGTGCCAGCAGCACGGGCCGGCCTCGTACAGGGTCCCCTTGCGAGCAGTACTTC,CASSTGRPRTGSPCEQYF
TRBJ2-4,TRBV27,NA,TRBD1,TGTGCCAGCAGTTTAGCCCCCCTACAGGGGATGAAAAACATTCAGTACTTC,CASSLAPLQGMKNIQYF
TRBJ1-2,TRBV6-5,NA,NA,TGTGCCAGCAGGACAAACTATGGCTACACCTTC,CASRTNYGYTF
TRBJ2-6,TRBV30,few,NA,TGTGCCTGGAGAGCCACAGCCTTTTACTCTGGGGCCAACGTCCTGACTTTC,CAWRATAFYSGANVLTF
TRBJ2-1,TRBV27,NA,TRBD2,TGTGCCAGCAGTCCCACCACAGCGGGGGGGCCGGGGTACAATGAGCAGTTCTTC,CASSPTTAGGPGYNEQFF
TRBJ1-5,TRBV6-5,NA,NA,TGTGCCAGCAGCCCTCAGGGAAGTCAGCCCCAGAATTTT,CASSPQGSQPQNF
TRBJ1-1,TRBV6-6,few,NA,TGTGCCAGCACGGAGAACGAGTGGAACACTGAAGCTTTCTTT,CASTENEWNTEAFF
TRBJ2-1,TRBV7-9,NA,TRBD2,TGTGCCAGCAGCTTAGCGCGGGGAGGGATGAGCTCCTACAATGAGCAGTTCTTC,CASSLARGGMSSYNEQFF
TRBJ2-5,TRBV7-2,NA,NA,TGTGCCAGCAGCAAATCGGACAGAACCCGGGAGACCCAGTACTTC,CASSKSDRTRETQYF
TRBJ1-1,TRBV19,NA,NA,TGTGCCAGTAGTTTTCCGGGACTGAAGAACACTGAAGCTTTCTTT,CASSFPGLKNTEAFF
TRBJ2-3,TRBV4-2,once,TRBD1,TGTGCCAGCAGCTCAGGGACAGGGGGCACAGATACGCAGTATTTT,CASSSGTGGTDTQYF
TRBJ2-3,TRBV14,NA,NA,TGTGCCAGCAGCCAAGATTTTCTGTTGGACAGACCCACAGATACGCAGTATTTT,CASSQDFLLDRPTDTQYF
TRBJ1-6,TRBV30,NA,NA,TGTGCCTGGAGTGTCGGTCTACCCCTCCACTTT,CAWSVGLPLHF
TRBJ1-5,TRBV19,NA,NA,TGTGCCAGTAGTATAGTTTCGGGGGATCAGCCCCAGCATTTT,CASSIVSGDQPQHF
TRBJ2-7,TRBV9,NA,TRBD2,TGTGCCAGCAGCGTAGGTCGCGGGGGGCTCTACGAGCAGTACTTC,CASSVGRGGLYEQYF
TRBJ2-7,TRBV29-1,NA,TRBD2,TGCAGCGTTGTGTCCCCTAGCGGGGTATCCTACGAGCAGTACTTC,CSVVSPSGVSYEQYF
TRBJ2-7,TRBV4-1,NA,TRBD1,TGCGCCAGCAGCCGACCGGGACAGGGCCTCGAGCAGTACTTC,CASSRPGQGLEQYF
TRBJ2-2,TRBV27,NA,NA,TGTGCCTCCTCGGCTGGGACAAACACCGGGGAGCTGTTTTTT,CASSAGTNTGELFF
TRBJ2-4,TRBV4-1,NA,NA,TGCGCCAGCAGCCAAGAAGCCGTGGGGGGTTCACCCCTAGCCAAAAACATTCAGTACTTC,CASSQEAVGGSPLAKNIQYF
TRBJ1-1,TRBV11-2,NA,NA,TGTGCCAGCAGCTTTGGGGGGATGGTTGAAGCTTTCTTT,CASSFGGMVEAFF
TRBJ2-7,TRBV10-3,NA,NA,TGTGCCATCAGTGAGGAGGCAGGGGGGCCCTACGAGCAGTACTTC,CAISEEAGGPYEQYF
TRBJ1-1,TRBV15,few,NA,TGTGCCACCAGGGAGAACATGAACACTGAAGCTTTCTTT,CATRENMNTEAFF
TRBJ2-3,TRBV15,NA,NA,TGTGCCACCAGCCCTAGGAGCGAGGTGGGAGATACGCAGTATTTT,CATSPRSEVGDTQYF
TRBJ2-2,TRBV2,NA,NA,TGTGCCAGCAGCCAAAACACCGGGGAGCTGTTTTTT,CASSQNTGELFF
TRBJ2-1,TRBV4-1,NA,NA,TGCGCCAGCAGCCTGGGAGCTTACAATGAGCAGTTCTTC,CASSLGAYNEQFF
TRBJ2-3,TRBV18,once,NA,TGTGCCAGCTCACTCCCTCTAGGGGGTAGCACAGATACGCAGTATTTT,CASSLPLGGSTDTQYF
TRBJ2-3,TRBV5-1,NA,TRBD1,TGCGCCAGCAGCTTCCCGGGACAGGGAGATACGCAGTATTTT,CASSFPGQGDTQYF
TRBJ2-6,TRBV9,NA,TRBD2,TGTGCCAGCAGCGTAGGTTCTATGGGGAGGGCCTCTGGGGCCAACGTCCTGACTTTC,CASSVGSMGRASGANVLTF
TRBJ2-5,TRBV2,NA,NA,TGTGCCTCACAGGGTACAGAGACCCAGTACTTC,CASQGTETQYF
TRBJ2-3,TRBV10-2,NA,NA,TGCGCCAGCAACGAAATAGAGGACACAGATACGCAGTATTTT,CASNEIEDTDTQYF
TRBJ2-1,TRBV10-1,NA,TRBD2,TGCGCCAGCAGCCCCGGGGGGAGCTCCTACAATGAGCAGTTCTTC,CASSPGGSSYNEQFF
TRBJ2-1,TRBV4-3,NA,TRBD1,TGCGCCAGCAGCCAATCAGGGGGCGGATACAATGAGCAGTTCTTC,CASSQSGGGYNEQFF
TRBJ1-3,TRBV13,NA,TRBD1,TGTGCCAGCAGCTTAGGCGGGACAGAAGCATTAAACACCATATATTTT,CASSLGGTEALNTIYF
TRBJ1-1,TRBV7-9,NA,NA,TGTGCCAGCAGCTCCGAACAGGTGAACACTGAAGCTTTCTTT,CASSSEQVNTEAFF